This TCR beta chain derives from a study of response to subunit inactivated influenza vaccine. Study-wide points: Authors suggested few new T cells are recruited by each seasonal influenza vaccination.

A single count supports this clonotype. Antigen unknown. TCRdb passed the RT-PCR reads through MiXCR, listing each CDR3 protein once. This sample carries about 540,000 distinct CDR3 sequences, around 25% of them seen once, and the ten largest clones take about 3%. The CDR3 is 16 amino acids. Germline V gene sequence: CDR1 KGHDR, CDR2 SFDVKD. Trimming at V came to 3 bases and at J to 6 bases, leaving 11 bases not matched to a gene. This sample also appeared in a second study, on T cells expressing NK-cell markers. That work adds: A 5'RACE template switching approach incorporating UMIs was used to make TCR beta cDNA. Sorted CD3+CD56+NKG2C+, CD3+CD56+NKG2C- and CD3+CD56-NKG2C+ T-cell subsets were beta-chain profiled.

Source: CD4+ T cells sorted from PBMCs, taken approximately 13 days after vaccination. The origin of this receptor is a man aged 50-60 years who received an inactivated influenza vaccine. The V call is TRBV24-1, the J call TRBJ1-2, with 8 bases lining up with TRBD1. CDR3 in DNA: TGTGCCACCAGTGATGTTTCAGGGGGCAATGGAGATGGCTACACCTTC. This translates into CATSDVSGGNGDGYTF.